This TCR beta chain emerged from a study of control samples from healthy donors and cancer patients. Here immunoSEQ multiplex PCR was the method, and the copy in TCRdb shows in-frame clones only, minus some. Here the sample spans more than 150,000 clones, about 93% being singletons. The length of the CDR3 is 14 residues. Trimming took 0 bases from V and 13 from J; bases not matched to a gene: 8. Germline-derived CDR1 and CDR2 are SGHAT and FQNNGV. This clonotype was obtained from a young man in good health. V and J are TRBV11-2 and TRBJ1-4; 7 bases line up with TRBD1. Sequencing was done on a sample of blood. DNA for the CDR3: TGTGCCAGCAGCTTAGATCAAGGGGGCTTAAGACTGTTTTTT. This translates into CASSLDQGGLRLFF.